A selection of T cell receptor beta chains follows, all from one sample in a study of cytomegalovirus exposure and HLA in healthy donors. Libraries were prepared by immunoSEQ multiplex PCR; TCRdb keeps only in-frame clonotypes and omits some of them. Among about 120,000 clones listed, roughly 60% were seen once. What was sequenced was PBMCs. The receptors come from a man aged 35 to 55 in good health and CMV-seropositive. Each CDR3 is given without its conserved first and last residue. The D gene is left open where the match is weak. For some rows the clone size is stated as once, few or many, or as a class when expanded; others skip it.

clone_size	d_call	v_call	j_call	cdr3_aa
once	-	TRBV28	TRBJ2-6	ASSTHGTGANVLT
-	-	TRBV30	TRBJ1-2	AWSQGYGYT
few	TRBD2	TRBV2	TRBJ2-2	ASSWTSGNTGELF
-	-	TRBV13	TRBJ1-2	ARDGGSRGYT
-	TRBD1	TRBV18	TRBJ1-2	ASSPGHRGDYGYT
-	-	TRBV7-9	TRBJ2-3	ASSPADTQY
-	-	TRBV9	TRBJ1-6	ASSLRKDARGTPLH
once	-	TRBV4-3	TRBJ1-2	ASSQHSQDANYGYT
few	-	TRBV6-1	TRBJ1-1	ASSEFGNTEAF
-	-	TRBV5-1	TRBJ2-3	ASSLHTGDTDTQY
few	TRBD1	TRBV27	TRBJ2-7	ASSLMGQGVYEQY
-	-	TRBV10-3	TRBJ2-7	ATQGTGFKEQY
-	TRBD2	TRBV6-5	TRBJ2-7	ATLWEGSYEQY